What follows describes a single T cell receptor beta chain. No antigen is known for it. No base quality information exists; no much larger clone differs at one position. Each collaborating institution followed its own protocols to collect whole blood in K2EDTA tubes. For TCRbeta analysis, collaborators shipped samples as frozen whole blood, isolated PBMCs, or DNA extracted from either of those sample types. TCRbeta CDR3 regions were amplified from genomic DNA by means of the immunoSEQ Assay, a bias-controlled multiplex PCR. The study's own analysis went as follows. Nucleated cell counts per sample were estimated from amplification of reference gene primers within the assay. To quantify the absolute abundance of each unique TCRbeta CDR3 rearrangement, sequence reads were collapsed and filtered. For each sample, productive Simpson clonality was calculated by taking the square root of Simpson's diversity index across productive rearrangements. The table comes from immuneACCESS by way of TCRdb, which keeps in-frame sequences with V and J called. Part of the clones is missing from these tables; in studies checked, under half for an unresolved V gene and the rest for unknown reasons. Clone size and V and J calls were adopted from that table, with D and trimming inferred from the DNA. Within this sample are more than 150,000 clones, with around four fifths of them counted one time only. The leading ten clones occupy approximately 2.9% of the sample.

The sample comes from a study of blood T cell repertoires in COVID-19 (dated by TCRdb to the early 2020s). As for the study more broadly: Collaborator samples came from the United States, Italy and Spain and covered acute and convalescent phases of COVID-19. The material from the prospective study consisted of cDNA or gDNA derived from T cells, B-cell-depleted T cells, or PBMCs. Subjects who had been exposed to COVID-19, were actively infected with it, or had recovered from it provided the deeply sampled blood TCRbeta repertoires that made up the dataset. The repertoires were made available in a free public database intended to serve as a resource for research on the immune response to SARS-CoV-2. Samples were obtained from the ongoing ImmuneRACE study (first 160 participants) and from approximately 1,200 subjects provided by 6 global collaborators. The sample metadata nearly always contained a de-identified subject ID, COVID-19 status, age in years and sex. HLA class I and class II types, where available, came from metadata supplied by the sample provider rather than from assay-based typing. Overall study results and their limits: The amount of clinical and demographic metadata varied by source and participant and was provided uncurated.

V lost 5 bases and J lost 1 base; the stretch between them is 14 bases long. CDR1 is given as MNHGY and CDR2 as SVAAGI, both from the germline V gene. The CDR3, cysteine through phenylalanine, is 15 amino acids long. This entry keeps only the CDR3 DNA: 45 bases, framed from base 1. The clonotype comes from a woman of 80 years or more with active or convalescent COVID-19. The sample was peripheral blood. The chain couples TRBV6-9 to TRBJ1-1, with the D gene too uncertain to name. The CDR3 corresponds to CASSPPRETNTEAFF. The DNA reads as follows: TGTGCCAGCAGTCCCCCGCGGGAGACGAACACTGAAGCTTTCTTT.